One and the same sample provided the 29 T cell receptor beta chains below, sequenced in a study of shared clonotypes between healthy human individuals (dated by TCRdb to the early 2020s). Library construction relied on the immunoSEQ multiplex PCR assay. The table comes from immuneACCESS by way of TCRdb, which keeps in-frame sequences with V and J called. Part of the clones is missing from these tables; in studies checked, under half for an unresolved V gene and the rest for unknown reasons. A total of a few million clones appear in this sample, approximately 94% of them only once. The top ten hold about 0.13% of the sample. Input material: naive CD4+ T cells sorted from blood. This specimen's cell subset or site label, interpreted: CD45RA+ positively selected. These receptors were collected from a young man in good health.

Only one count was recorded for this clone. CDR3 bases: TGTGCCAGCAGCTCGAGACAGGGGAGCCCACTAAATAATTCACCCCTCCACTTT. Protein product: CASSSRQGSPLNNSPLHF. The chain recombines TRBV7-8 with TRBJ1-6; 8 bases align to TRBD1. From germline, CDR1 is SGHVS and CDR2 FQNEAQ. CDR3 length: 18 residues. The V segment lost 4 bases and the J segment 5 bases; nucleotides outside the gene matches: 13.

With respect to this clone: This same CDR3 is encoded by further DNA sequences in the sample. This chain uses TRBV30 with TRBJ2-7, with 8 bases that match TRBD1. V lost 7 bases, J lost 4 bases, and 3 bases stayed unmatched. The CDR3 is made up of 11 amino acids. The germline V gene has CDR1 GTSNPN and CDR2 SVGIG (reference sequence). CDR3 nucleotides: TGTGCCTCAGGGGGCAGTTACGAGCAGTACTTC. It yields the protein CASGGSYEQYF.

The V gene is TRBV30, the J gene TRBJ2-2; D gene uncertain. Germline V gene data show CDR1 as GTSNPN and CDR2 as SVGIG (reference sequence). V lost 4 bases, J lost 5 bases, and 5 bases lay in between. The CDR3 runs 11 residues. CDR3 sequence reads: CAWTETGELFF. The CDR3 DNA reads as TGTGCCTGGACAGAGACCGGGGAGCTGTTTTTT.

This chain uses TRBV19 with TRBJ1-2; D is undetermined. V lost 5 bases and J lost 0, with 16 bases in between. The CDR3 is made up of 16 amino acids. The germline V gene encodes CDR1 LNHDA and CDR2 SQIVND (reference sequence). The CDR3 sequence is CASSFRTPMTNYGYTF. In DNA form, the CDR3 reads TGTGCCAGTAGTTTCCGTACGCCAATGACTAACTATGGCTACACCTTC.

This clone appeared a single time. The chain couples TRBV27 to TRBJ2-6, with 11 bases matching TRBD2. The CDR3 contains 17 residues. The germline V gene encodes CDR1 MNHEY and CDR2 SMNVEV (reference sequence). V lost 11 bases, J lost 2 bases, and 11 bases stayed unmatched. In DNA, the CDR3 is TGTGCCGCGGGGGGACTAGCGGCAATGGCTGGGGCCAACGTCCTGACTTTC. Translation gives CAAGGLAAMAGANVLTF.

This chain links TRBV7-2 with TRBJ1-1; a weak D match, TRBD1 (6 bases). The CDR3 extends over 15 amino acids. CDR1 is SGHTA and CDR2 is FQGNSA in the germline V gene. V was cut by 5 bases and J by 1 base, with 14 bases left in between. CDR3 in amino acids: CASSPYREGNTEAFF. The CDR3 coding sequence is TGTGCCAGCAGCCCCTACAGGGAAGGGAACACTGAAGCTTTCTTT.

This sequence joins TRBV6-1 and TRBJ2-3, with 10 bases lining up with TRBD2. CDR3 length: 15 amino acids. V dropped 7 bases and J dropped 1; count of bases not matched to a gene: 5. Germline V gene data show CDR1 as MNHNS and CDR2 as SASEGT. The CDR3 region is CASTSGTSGTDTQYF. CDR3 in DNA: TGTGCCAGCACTTCCGGGACTAGCGGCACAGATACGCAGTATTTT.

The chain carries TRBV10-3 and TRBJ2-1, with 7 bases matching TRBD2. V lost 4 bases to trimming and J lost 4 bases; unmatched junction nucleotides: 10. The germline gives CDR1 ENHRY, CDR2 SYGVKD. The CDR3 extends over 16 amino acids. The CDR3 protein is CAISALGSGPYNEQFF. CDR3 coding DNA: TGTGCCATCAGTGCTCTAGGTAGCGGGCCATACAATGAGCAGTTCTTC.

The gene calls are TRBV5-1 and TRBJ2-5, with D tentatively TRBD2 (6 bases). The V gene lost 1 base and the J gene lost 3 bases, with 16 bases spanning the gap. There are 16 residues in the CDR3. CDR1 is SGHRS, CDR2 YFSETQ, per germline. The CDR3 spells CASSLMREGSKETQYF. The CDR3 region has the DNA TGCGCCAGCAGCTTGATGCGGGAAGGTTCCAAAGAGACCCAGTACTTC.

This clone occurred a few times. The chain joins TRBV5-6 to TRBJ1-2; TRBD1 aligns across 9 bases. The V segment lost 4 bases and the J segment 6 bases; nucleotides outside the gene matches: 4. The CDR3 extends over 13 amino acids. CDR1 and CDR2 (germline): SGHDT, YYEEEE. CDR3 region: CASSPDRGHGYTF. CDR3 in DNA: TGTGCCAGCAGCCCGGACAGGGGACATGGCTACACCTTC.

The rearrangement uses TRBV5-6 and TRBJ1-5, with 9 bases identical to TRBD1. Looked up from germline, CDR1 is SGHDT and CDR2 is YYEEEE. The V segment lost 0 bases and the J segment 6 bases; nucleotides outside the gene matches: 10. The CDR3 length is 17 residues. The CDR3 bases are TGTGCCAGCAGCTTGGGCCCGACAGGGGGTATGGGTCAGCCCCAGCATTTT. It translates to CASSLGPTGGMGQPQHF.

This chain connects TRBV14 to TRBJ2-3, with no clear D. Per germline, CDR1 SGHDN and CDR2 FVKESK. V shed 3 bases and J shed 0 bases, with 10 bases lying between them. The CDR3 length is 15 residues. This CDR3 reads CASSHYGRSTDTQYF. The CDR3 DNA follows: TGTGCCAGCAGCCACTATGGCAGGAGCACAGATACGCAGTATTTT.

J is TRBJ2-2 and V is TRBV6-1; D uncertain. The germline V gene has CDR1 MNHNS and CDR2 SASEGT. V was shortened by 0 bases and J by 8 bases, with 4 bases between the two germline ends. The CDR3 extends over 12 amino acids. As DNA, the CDR3 is TGTGCCAGCAGTGAAGCTTGGGGGGAGCTGTTTTTT. Its protein is CASSEAWGELFF.

The gene calls are TRBV19 and TRBJ2-7; weak D call: TRBD2 (5 bases). This CDR3 contains 15 residues. The V end lost 3 bases, the J end lost 2 bases, and 14 bases lay between the germline ends. From germline, CDR1 is LNHDA and CDR2 SQIVND (reference sequence). The CDR3 DNA reads TGTGCCAGTAGTATTACCAGCGGCATTCCCTACGAGCAGTACTTC. This codes for CASSITSGIPYEQYF. Together with reference TRBV19 and TRBJ2-7, the CDR3 gives the full variable domain: DGGITQSPKYLFRKEGQNVTLSCEQNLNHDAMYWYRQDPGQGLRLIYYSQIVNDFQKGDIAEGYSVSREKKESFPLTVTSAQKNPTAFYLCASSITSGIPYEQYFGPGTRLTVT.

This chain joins TRBV14 and TRBJ2-7; D is possibly TRBD2 (6 bases). The germline V and J ends were trimmed by 2 bases and 6 bases, with 8 bases remaining between them. Germline lookup yields CDR1 SGHDN and CDR2 FVKESK. The CDR3 contains 12 residues. CDR3 in amino acids: CASSQTGGEQYF. The CDR3 DNA reads TGTGCCAGCAGCCAAACCGGGGGCGAGCAGTACTTC.

The chain links TRBV7-9 to TRBJ2-1; 14 positions agree with TRBD2. This CDR3 spans 19 amino acids. V dropped 1 base and J dropped 4; count of bases not matched to a gene: 9. In germline, CDR1 is SEHNR, CDR2 FQNEAQ (reference sequence). CDR3 loop: CASSLVWGLAGALYNEQFF. The DNA for the CDR3 is TGTGCCAGCAGCTTAGTTTGGGGACTAGCGGGGGCCCTTTACAATGAGCAGTTCTTC.

This clone occurred a few times. The chain employs TRBV10-3 and TRBJ1-1; D not certain. The CDR3 sequence is 12 residues long. Germline CDR1 is ENHRY and CDR2 is SYGVKD. Between the trimmed V and J ends, which lost 0 bases and 7 bases, there was a span of 6 bases. CDR3 amino acids: CAISESPGEAFF. Here the CDR3 DNA reads TGTGCCATCAGTGAGTCTCCAGGTGAAGCTTTCTTT.

The CDR3, as DNA: TGCGCCAGCCTGTCCAGGGGTAGCTACGAGCAGTACTTC. Its translation: CASLSRGSYEQYF. This chain joins TRBV23-1 and TRBJ2-7; D might be TRBD1 (6 bases). TRBV23-1 is designated an ORF whose function remains uncertain. The V and J ends lost 8 bases and 3 bases respectively, with 14 bases between them. This CDR3 spans 13 amino acids.

The chain carries TRBV11-2 and TRBJ2-1; 8 bases line up with TRBD2. This CDR3 is 15 amino acids long. Germline lookup yields CDR1 SGHAT and CDR2 FQNNGV. V was pared by 4 bases and J by 2 bases, with 4 bases of the junction left unmatched. CDR3 sequence reads: CASSSGTRTYNEQFF. The CDR3 bases are TGTGCCAGCAGCTCCGGGACTAGGACCTACAATGAGCAGTTCTTC.

The rearrangement joins TRBV7-9 to TRBJ2-7; D gene unclear. V was trimmed by 1 base and J by 5 bases, leaving 12 bases between them. Germline V gene data show CDR1 as SEHNR and CDR2 as FQNEAQ (reference sequence). This CDR3 has 14 amino acids. The CDR3 protein is CASSLVAVSDEQYF. The DNA of the CDR3 is TGTGCCAGCAGCTTAGTGGCAGTTTCGGACGAGCAGTACTTC.

This clone was picked up a small number of times. The chain employs TRBV7-2 and TRBJ1-1; D gene ambiguous. CDR3 size: 13 residues. The germline V gene encodes CDR1 SGHTA and CDR2 FQGNSA. V lost 5 bases, J lost 4 bases, and 11 bases lay in between. The DNA of the CDR3 is TGTGCCAGCAGCCCAATGAGGCCCACTGAAGCTTTCTTT. Translation gives CASSPMRPTEAFF.

The V and J genes are TRBV5-4 and TRBJ1-1; D is unclear. The germline CDR1 and CDR2 sequences are SGHNT and YYREEE (reference sequence). The CDR3 runs 15 residues. V lost 6 bases and J 7 bases, leaving 22 bases between the germline ends. CDR3 loop: CASNFLDSQIDEAFF. CDR3 in DNA: TGTGCCAGCAACTTTCTGGACTCCCAGATAGATGAAGCTTTCTTT.

The chain couples TRBV19 to TRBJ2-5; D may be TRBD1 (6 bases). Trimming pared 10 bases from V and 5 bases from J, leaving 14 bases between. The CDR3 runs 12 residues. The germline gives CDR1 LNHDA, CDR2 SQIVND (reference sequence). CDR3 coding DNA: TGTGCCACCGGAACAGGGACGGAGACCCAGTACTTC. It translates to CATGTGTETQYF.

This clone came up once. The V gene is TRBV30, the J gene TRBJ2-7, with D possibly called TRBD1 or TRBD2 (6 bases each). CDR1 and CDR2 (germline): GTSNPN, SVGIG (reference sequence). The CDR3 totals 15 residues. V was trimmed by 4 bases and J by 6 bases, leaving 22 bases between them. CDR3 in DNA: TGTGCCTGGACAAAGACCGGGACAATCGGGGGCGAGCAGTACTTC. Amino acid sequence: CAWTKTGTIGGEQYF.

The chain links TRBV6-5 to TRBJ2-2; 12 nucleotides line up with TRBD1. Trimming at V came to 7 bases and at J to 6 bases, leaving 6 bases not matched to a gene. Per germline, CDR1 MNHEY and CDR2 SVGAGI. This CDR3 has 15 amino acids. This CDR3 reads CASTRDRGHAGELFF. DNA for the CDR3: TGTGCCAGCACCAGGGACAGGGGGCATGCCGGGGAGCTGTTTTTT.

V usage is TRBV27 and J usage is TRBJ2-7; 10 positions match TRBD2. V was clipped by 3 bases and J by 5 bases; unmatched bases: 10. CDR3 size: 16 residues. Germline loops: CDR1 MNHEY, CDR2 SMNVEV (reference sequence). The CDR3 region is CASSFGYSGRSNEQYF. CDR3 bases: TGTGCCAGCAGTTTCGGGTATAGCGGGAGGTCCAACGAGCAGTACTTC.

The CDR3 region has the DNA TGTGCCAGCAGCTTAGTCGAGGGGGAGAACACTGAAGCTTTCTTT. This gives the protein CASSLVEGENTEAFF. This chain links TRBV7-8 with TRBJ1-1; maybe TRBD1 (6 bases). This CDR3 comprises 15 residues. CDR1 is SGHVS, CDR2 FQNEAQ, per germline. V lost 1 base and J lost 1, with 10 bases in between.

The genes are TRBV11-3 and TRBJ2-7; TRBD1 aligns across 9 bases. The V segment lost 1 base and the J segment 6 bases; nucleotides outside the gene matches: 7. CDR3 length: 15 residues. CDR1 is SGHNT and CDR2 is YENEEA in the germline V gene. The CDR3 region has the DNA TGTGCCAGCAGCTTAGGGACAGGGGTCGGGGTCGAGCAGTACTTC. It is translated as CASSLGTGVGVEQYF.

This clone occurred once. CDR3 DNA: TGTGCCAGCGGGGGGACAGACAACACTGAAGCTTTCTTT. It yields the protein CASGGTDNTEAFF. The chain links TRBV6-5 to TRBJ1-1; 7 nucleotides line up with TRBD1. The V and J ends lost 8 bases and 2 bases, in that order; junction bases with no gene match: 5. CDR3 length: 13 residues. Germline V CDR1 and CDR2: MNHEY, SVGAGI.